The 27 T cell receptor beta chains reported below all come from one sample, sequenced in a study of T cells in Graves' hyperthyroidism and ophthalmopathy. Using RNA transcripts as the source, TCR beta CDR3 regions were amplified. A set of HTBI primers served as the primers for a first-round RT-PCR of the TCR CDR3. TCRdb itself ran the multiplex PCR reads through MiXCR, one entry per CDR3 protein. This table has hundreds of thousands of distinct CDR3 sequences, approximately 14% appearing once. The specimen sequenced was blood. Receptor source: a woman aged 50 to 60 with Graves' ophthalmopathy.

Ten or more counts support this clonotype. V usage is TRBV12-3 or TRBV12-4 and J usage is TRBJ2-5; D ambiguous. The V end lost 6 bases, the J end lost 2 bases, and 16 bases lay between the germline ends. The CDR3 extends over 15 amino acids. The CDR3 nucleotides read TGTGCCAGCAGATTGGGCCCCCACGATCAAGAGACCCAGTACTTC. Translation: CASRLGPHDQETQYF.

This clonotype has a handful of counts. The chain joins TRBV29-1 to TRBJ1-2, with D tentatively TRBD1 (6 bases). The CDR3 is 11 residues long. Per germline, CDR1 SQVTM and CDR2 ANQGSEA. Trimming shortened V by 3 bases and J by 4 bases, and 6 bases separated the two germline ends. The CDR3 spells CSVDRGYGYTF. In nucleotides, the CDR3 is TGCAGCGTTGACAGGGGCTATGGCTACACCTTC.

This chain uses TRBV4-1 with TRBJ2-6, with D maybe TRBD2 (6 bases). The CDR3 has 18 amino acids. V lost 4 bases and J 0 bases, leaving 16 bases between the germline ends. CDR1 is MGHRA and CDR2 is YSYEKL in the germline V gene. The DNA for the CDR3 is TGCGCCAGCAGCCCGGGACTTTCGGTCTTCTCTGGGGCCAACGTCCTGACTTTC. Translated: CASSPGLSVFSGANVLTF.

Ten or more counts support this clonotype. The genes are TRBV24-1 and TRBJ2-5, with D possibly matching TRBD1 (6 bases). The CDR3 is 14 residues long. The germline V gene has CDR1 KGHDR and CDR2 SFDVKD. V was pared by 1 base and J by 3 bases, with 8 bases between. The CDR3 spells CATSDFEGEETQYF. The CDR3 region has the DNA TGTGCCACCAGTGATTTTGAGGGGGAAGAGACCCAGTACTTC.

This clonotype was seen ten or more times. The gene calls are TRBV7-2 and TRBJ1-4; TRBD1 matches at 9 bases. This CDR3 is built from 15 residues. Trimming removed 5 bases from V and 8 bases from J; junction bases left unmatched: 9. CDR1 SGHTA and CDR2 FQGNSA come from the germline V gene. This CDR3 is CASSREGQGLEKLFF. The CDR3 region has the DNA TGTGCCAGCAGCCGAGAGGGACAGGGACTAGAAAAACTGTTTTTT.

This clonotype has at least ten counts. V is TRBV5-5 and J is TRBJ2-1; TRBD2 matches at 8 bases. Germline assignment: CDR1 SGHKS and CDR2 YYEKEE (reference sequence). V was clipped by 1 base and J by 5 bases; unmatched bases: 14. The CDR3 extends over 18 amino acids. The CDR3 DNA is TGTGCCAGCAGCTTGAGAAGGGACCCGGGAGGGGTGAACAATGAGCAGTTCTTC. It specifies CASSLRRDPGGVNNEQFF.

This clonotype was detected many times. The rearrangement joins TRBV7-2 to TRBJ1-1; D remains ambiguous. V was trimmed by 5 bases and J by 6 bases, leaving 10 bases between them. The CDR3 length is 12 residues. CDR1 SGHTA and CDR2 FQGNSA come from the germline V gene. CDR3 protein: CASSLIIPEAFF. CDR3 DNA sequence: TGTGCCAGCAGCCTTATAATCCCTGAAGCTTTCTTT.

Turning to this clonotype: This may come from a read error, since a much larger clone is one base off. The gene calls are TRBV20-1 and TRBJ2-3; perhaps D is TRBD1 or TRBD2 (5 bases each). Trimming pared 1 base from V and 4 bases from J, leaving 18 bases between. The germline gives CDR1 DFQATT, CDR2 SNEGSKA (reference sequence). This CDR3 has 16 residues. The CDR3 reads CSARAQDSSTPDTQYF. The CDR3 DNA is TGCAGTGCTAGAGCACAGGACTCCTCAACCCCAGATACGCAGTATTTT.

The rearrangement links TRBV29-1 to TRBJ2-1; TRBD1 matches at 7 bases. Trimming at V came to 4 bases and at J to 3 bases, leaving 6 bases not matched to a gene. CDR3 size: 14 residues. The V gene's germline CDR1 is SQVTM and CDR2 ANQGSEA. The DNA of the CDR3 is TGCAGCGTTGCCCCCAGGGGGTTCTACAATGAGCAGTTCTTC. This sequence encodes CSVAPRGFYNEQFF.

This clonotype has at least ten counts. The V gene is TRBV4-1, the J gene TRBJ2-1, with 10 bases aligning to TRBD1. The CDR3 totals 16 residues. Per the germline V gene, CDR1 is MGHRA and CDR2 is YSYEKL. J was trimmed by 0 bases and V by 4 bases; bases with no gene match: 3. The CDR3 protein is CASSRTGGDSYNEQFF. In DNA form, the CDR3 reads TGCGCCAGCAGCCGGACAGGGGGAGACTCCTACAATGAGCAGTTCTTC.

The V gene is TRBV7-3, the J gene TRBJ1-1; TRBD1 is a possible D gene (5 bases). V lost 1 base, J lost 3 bases, and 9 bases lay in between. CDR3 length equals 14 residues. Germline-derived CDR1 and CDR2 are SGHTA and FQGTGA. CDR3 in DNA: TGTGCCAGCAGCTTAAACAGGATTGACACTGAAGCTTTCTTT. The encoded protein is CASSLNRIDTEAFF.

On this clonotype: One end of the junction is discordant with germline, which a read error may explain. The V gene is TRBV7-7, the J gene TRBJ2-5; 7 bases agree with TRBD2. The germline V gene has CDR1 SSHAT and CDR2 FNYEAQ (reference sequence). The CDR3 is 17 residues long. The CDR3: CASSLSGAGSLQETQYF. CDR3 coding DNA: TGTGCTAGCAGCTTAAGCGGGGCTGGGAGCCTCCAAGAGACCCAGTACTTC.

This clonotype occurred many times. The chain carries TRBV11-3 and TRBJ1-4; weak D call: TRBD1 (6 bases). The CDR3 is 14 residues long. The germline gives CDR1 SGHNT, CDR2 YENEEA. V was shortened by 4 bases and J by 5 bases, with 11 bases between the two germline ends. The CDR3 region is CASSSGHSNEKLFF. The CDR3 coding sequence is TGTGCCAGCAGCTCGGGACACTCGAATGAAAAACTGTTTTTT.

This clonotype showed up many times. The genes are TRBV28 and TRBJ2-1; either TRBD1 or TRBD2 may fit D (6 bases each). This CDR3 has 15 residues. The V end was cut by 6 bases, the J end by 5 bases, with 17 bases between. Germline V gene data show CDR1 as MDHEN and CDR2 as SYDVKM. The CDR3 coding sequence is TGTGCCAGCAGGGGAGAGGGGGAGGTTGACAATGAGCAGTTCTTC. Residues: CASRGEGEVDNEQFF.

This clonotype was counted many times. The chain employs TRBV6-1 and TRBJ2-7; the match to TRBD2 covers 11 bases. The germline CDR1 and CDR2 sequences are MNHNS and SASEGT. With V trimmed by 5 bases and J by 4 bases, 7 bases remained unmatched. The CDR3 covers 15 residues. The chain's CDR3 is CASSLLAGVKYEQYF. Written as DNA, the CDR3 is TGTGCCAGCAGTTTACTAGCGGGAGTCAAGTACGAGCAGTACTTC.

The chain joins TRBV19 to TRBJ1-2, with 8 bases that match TRBD1. Germline loops: CDR1 LNHDA, CDR2 SQIVND (reference sequence). The V and J ends lost 7 bases and 2 bases, in that order; junction bases with no gene match: 6. The CDR3 is 14 amino acids. The CDR3 is CASTHRTGNYGYTF. DNA for the CDR3: TGTGCCAGTACCCATAGGACAGGGAACTATGGCTACACCTTC.

This clonotype was seen more than once but under ten times. The gene calls are TRBV29-1 and TRBJ2-3; D may be TRBD2 (5 bases). Germline values: CDR1 SQVTM, CDR2 ANQGSEA. The V end lost 4 bases, the J end lost 4 bases, and 9 bases lay between the germline ends. This CDR3 has 12 residues. The DNA of the CDR3 is TGCAGCGTTGTTTTAGCGTCAGATACGCAGTATTTT. This gives the protein CSVVLASDTQYF.

This clonotype was observed at least ten times. This chain connects TRBV6-2 or TRBV6-3 to TRBJ2-7, with D perhaps TRBD1 (7 bases). Per the germline V gene, CDR1 is MNHEY and CDR2 is SVGEGT. The CDR3 runs to 15 residues. The ends were cut back, 7 bases at V and 1 base at J, with 17 bases in the middle. CDR3 amino acids: CASTPDRAGSYEQYF. CDR3 sequence (DNA): TGTGCCAGCACCCCCGACAGGGCGGGATCCTACGAGCAGTACTTC.

The chain couples TRBV11-2 to TRBJ1-5; D remains unclear. The V gene's germline CDR1 is SGHAT and CDR2 FQNNGV. The V end was cut by 5 bases, the J end by 11 bases, with 16 bases between. This CDR3 is built from 13 residues. CDR3 loop: CASSPERQSAQHF. The CDR3 DNA reads TGTGCCAGCAGCCCAGAGAGGCAATCCGCCCAGCATTTT. Complete variable domain (other parts from reference TRBV11-2 and TRBJ1-5): EAGVAQSPRYKIIEKRQSVAFWCNPISGHATLYWYQQILGQGPKLLIQFQNNGVVDDSQLPKDRFSAERLKGVDSTLKIQPAKLEDSAVYLCASSPERQSAQHFGDGTRLSIL.

As for this clonotype: Given a much more abundant clone one base away, this may be a read error. J is TRBJ2-2 and V is TRBV5-1; D gene ambiguous. Germline V gene sequence: CDR1 SGHRS, CDR2 YFSETQ. The CDR3 covers 17 residues. The CDR3 DNA sequence: TGCGCCAGCGGCTTGGTTCTGCTGGTGGATCGTCCCGGGGAGCTGTTTTTT. This translates into CASGLVLLVDRPGELFF.

J is TRBJ2-3 and V is TRBV18; D remains unclear. The CDR3 is 12 amino acids. Germline values: CDR1 KGHSH, CDR2 LQKENI. Trimming removed 1 base at V and 5 bases at J, with 4 bases between. CDR3 amino acids: CASSPQLDTQYF. CDR3 nucleotide sequence: TGTGCCAGCTCACCACAATTAGATACGCAGTATTTT.

This chain joins TRBV15 and TRBJ1-6; 9 positions agree with TRBD1. Germline V gene data show CDR1 as LNHNV and CDR2 as YYDKDF (reference sequence). V lost 3 bases, J lost 15 bases, and 12 bases stayed unmatched. The CDR3 loop spans 15 amino acids. The CDR3 loop reads CATSRAGTGRFLLHF. The CDR3 DNA follows: TGTGCCACCAGCAGGGCCGGGACAGGGAGGTTTCTCCTCCACTTT.

The table lists this clonotype with many counts. The rearrangement links TRBV3-1 to TRBJ2-3; 7 positions agree with TRBD2. The CDR3 totals 15 residues. J was trimmed by 9 bases and V by 0 bases; bases with no gene match: 9. The germline gives CDR1 LGHDT, CDR2 YNNKEL (reference sequence). CDR3 nucleotides: TGTGCCAGCAGCCAAGATGCGGGAGATAGCCGGACGCAGTATTTT. Translating it yields CASSQDAGDSRTQYF.

The chain is built from TRBV29-1 and TRBJ1-2; TRBD1 matches at 7 bases. The length of the CDR3 is 13 residues. The V gene end was trimmed by 5 bases and the J gene end by 4 bases; junction bases not matched to a gene: 7. Per germline, CDR1 SQVTM and CDR2 ANQGSEA. CDR3 residues: CSVPGQFLYGYTF. CDR3 nucleotides: TGCAGCGTTCCGGGACAGTTTCTCTATGGCTACACCTTC. Full variable domain (rest looked up from reference TRBV29-1 and TRBJ1-2): SAVISQKPSRDICQRGTSLTIQCQVDSQVTMMFWYRQQPGQSLTLIATANQGSEATYESGFVIDKFPISRPNLTFSTLTVSNMSPEDSSIYLCSVPGQFLYGYTFGSGTRLTVV.

This chain joins TRBV12-3 or TRBV12-4 and TRBJ1-2; tentatively, D is TRBD1 (6 bases). CDR3 length equals 15 residues. Deletions cut 1 base from V and 5 bases from J, with 14 bases between. The CDR3 DNA reads as TGTGCCAGCAGTTTAGAGGGGGGCGCCGGGTATGGCTACACCTTC. Encoded protein: CASSLEGGAGYGYTF.

This chain joins TRBV20-1 and TRBJ1-4; possible D gene TRBD1, 6 bases. The V gene lost 6 bases and the J gene lost 5 bases, with 13 bases spanning the gap. Per germline, CDR1 DFQATT and CDR2 SNEGSKA (reference sequence). The CDR3 is 13 amino acids. The CDR3 protein is CSAKTGANEKLFF. The CDR3 region has the DNA TGCAGTGCGAAGACAGGTGCGAATGAAAAACTGTTTTTT.

This clonotype was counted many times. The V gene is TRBV28, the J gene TRBJ2-7; TRBD2 matches 7 bases. Germline loops: CDR1 MDHEN, CDR2 SYDVKM. The CDR3 consists of 15 residues. V lost 6 bases, J lost 2 bases, and 10 bases stayed unmatched. CDR3 nucleotide sequence: TGTGCCAGCAGGCTCCCCACTAGCGCTCCCTACGAGCAGTACTTC. Its protein is CASRLPTSAPYEQYF.